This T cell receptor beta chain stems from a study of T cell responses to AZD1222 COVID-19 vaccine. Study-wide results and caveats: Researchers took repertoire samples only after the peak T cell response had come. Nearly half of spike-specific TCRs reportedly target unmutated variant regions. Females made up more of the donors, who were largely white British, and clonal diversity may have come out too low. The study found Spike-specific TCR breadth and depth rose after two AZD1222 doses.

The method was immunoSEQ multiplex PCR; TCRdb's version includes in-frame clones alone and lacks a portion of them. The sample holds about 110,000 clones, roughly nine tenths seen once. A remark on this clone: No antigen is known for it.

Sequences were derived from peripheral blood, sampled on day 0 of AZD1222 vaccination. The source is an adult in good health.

The CDR3 sequence is CASTDRGLAVETQYF. DNA for the CDR3: TGTGCCAGTACCGATAGGGGACTAGCGGTAGAGACCCAGTACTTC. The chain couples TRBV19 to TRBJ2-5; 11 bases map to TRBD2. V dropped 7 bases and J dropped 4; count of bases not matched to a gene: 8. This CDR3 is 15 amino acids long. Germline V gene lookup returns CDR1 LNHDA and CDR2 SQIVND (reference sequence).